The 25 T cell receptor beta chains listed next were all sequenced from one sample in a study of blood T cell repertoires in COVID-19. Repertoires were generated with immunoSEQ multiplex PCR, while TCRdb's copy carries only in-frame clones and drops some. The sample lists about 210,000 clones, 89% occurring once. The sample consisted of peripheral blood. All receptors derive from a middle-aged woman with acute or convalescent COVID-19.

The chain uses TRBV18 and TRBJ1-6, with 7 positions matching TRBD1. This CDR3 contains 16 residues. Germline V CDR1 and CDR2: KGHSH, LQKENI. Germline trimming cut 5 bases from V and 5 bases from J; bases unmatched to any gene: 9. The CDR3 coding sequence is TGTGCCAGCTCAAACGAGGAGGGGGCCCATAATTCACCCCTCCACTTT. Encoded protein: CASSNEEGAHNSPLHF.

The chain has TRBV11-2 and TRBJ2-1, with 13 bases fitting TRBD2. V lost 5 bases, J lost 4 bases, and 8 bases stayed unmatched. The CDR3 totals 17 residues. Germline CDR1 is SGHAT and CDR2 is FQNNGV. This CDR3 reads CASSLRLAGGTYNEQFF. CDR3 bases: TGTGCCAGCAGCCTACGACTAGCGGGGGGAACTTACAATGAGCAGTTCTTC.

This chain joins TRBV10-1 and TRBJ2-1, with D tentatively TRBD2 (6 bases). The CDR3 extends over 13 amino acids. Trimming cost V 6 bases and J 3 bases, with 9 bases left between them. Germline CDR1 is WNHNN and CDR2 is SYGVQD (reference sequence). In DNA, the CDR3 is TGCGCCAGCAGCACGGACTACTACAATGAGCAGTTCTTC. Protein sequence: CASSTDYYNEQFF.

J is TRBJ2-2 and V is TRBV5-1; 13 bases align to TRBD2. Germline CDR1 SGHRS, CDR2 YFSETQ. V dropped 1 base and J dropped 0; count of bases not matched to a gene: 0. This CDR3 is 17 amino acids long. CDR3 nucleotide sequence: TGCGCCAGCAGCTTGACTAGCGGGGGGGCGAACACCGGGGAGCTGTTTTTT. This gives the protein CASSLTSGGANTGELFF.

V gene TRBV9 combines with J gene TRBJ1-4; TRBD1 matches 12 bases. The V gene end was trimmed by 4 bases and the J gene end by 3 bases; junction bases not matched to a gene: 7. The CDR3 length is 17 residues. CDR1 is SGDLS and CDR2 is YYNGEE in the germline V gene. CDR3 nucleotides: TGTGCCAGCAGCCCGGGACAGGGGGCGCGGTCTAATGAAAAACTGTTTTTT. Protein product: CASSPGQGARSNEKLFF. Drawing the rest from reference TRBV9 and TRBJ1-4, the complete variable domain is DSGVTQTPKHLITATGQRVTLRCSPRSGDLSVYWYQQSLDQGLQFLIQYYNGEERAKGNILERFSAQQFPDLHSELNLSSLELGDSALYFCASSPGQGARSNEKLFFGSGTQLSVL.

CDR3 coding DNA: TGTGCCAGCAGCCCGACCGGACATGACGAGCAGTACGTC. This gives the protein CASSPTGHDEQYV. This chain uses TRBV7-9 with TRBJ2-7, with D maybe TRBD1 (5 bases). Trimming stripped 5 bases from V and 5 bases from J, with 13 bases between. CDR3 length: 13 amino acids. Germline V gene sequence: CDR1 SEHNR, CDR2 FQNEAQ (reference sequence).

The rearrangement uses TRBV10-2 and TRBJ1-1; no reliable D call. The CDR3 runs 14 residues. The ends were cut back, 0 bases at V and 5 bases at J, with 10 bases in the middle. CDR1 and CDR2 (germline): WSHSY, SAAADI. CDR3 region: CASSESGVGTEAFF. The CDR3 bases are TGCGCCAGCAGTGAGTCCGGGGTAGGGACTGAAGCTTTCTTT.

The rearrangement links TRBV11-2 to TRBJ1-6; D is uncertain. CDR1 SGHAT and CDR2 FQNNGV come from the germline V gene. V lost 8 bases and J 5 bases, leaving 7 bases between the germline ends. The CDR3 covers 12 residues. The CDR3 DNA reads TGTGCCAGCGGAGTGGATAATTCACCCCTCCACTTT. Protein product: CASGVDNSPLHF.

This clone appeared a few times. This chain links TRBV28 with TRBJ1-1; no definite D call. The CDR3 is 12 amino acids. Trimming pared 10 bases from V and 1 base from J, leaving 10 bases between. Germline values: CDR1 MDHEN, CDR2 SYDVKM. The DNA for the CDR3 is TGTGCCACCGCCTCGGGGAACACTGAAGCTTTCTTT. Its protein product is CATASGNTEAFF.

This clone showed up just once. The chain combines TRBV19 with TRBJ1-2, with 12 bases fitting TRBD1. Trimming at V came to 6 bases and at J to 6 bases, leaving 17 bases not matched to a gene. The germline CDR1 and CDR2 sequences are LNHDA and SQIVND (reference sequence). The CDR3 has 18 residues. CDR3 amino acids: CASSIPGQGARNRNGYTF. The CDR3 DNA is TGTGCCAGTAGCATCCCGGGACAGGGGGCGCGTAACCGGAATGGCTACACCTTC.

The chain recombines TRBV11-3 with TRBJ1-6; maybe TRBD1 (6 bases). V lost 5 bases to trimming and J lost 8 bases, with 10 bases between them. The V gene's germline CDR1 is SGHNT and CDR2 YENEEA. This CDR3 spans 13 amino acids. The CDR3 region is CASSTHRDSPLHF. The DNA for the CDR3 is TGTGCCAGCAGCACTCACAGGGATTCACCCCTCCACTTT.

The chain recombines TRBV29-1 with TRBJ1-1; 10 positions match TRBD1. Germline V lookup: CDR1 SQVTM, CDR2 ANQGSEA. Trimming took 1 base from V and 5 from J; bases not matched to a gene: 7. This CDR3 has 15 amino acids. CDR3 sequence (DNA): TGCAGCGTTGAAGCCAGACAGGGGGCTAGGACTGAAGCTTTCTTT. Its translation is CSVEARQGARTEAFF.

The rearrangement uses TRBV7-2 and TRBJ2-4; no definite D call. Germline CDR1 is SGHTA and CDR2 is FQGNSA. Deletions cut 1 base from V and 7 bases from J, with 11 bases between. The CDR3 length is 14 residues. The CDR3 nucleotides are TGTGCCAGCAGCTTAGGTTTTGATGCGAACATTCAGTACTTC. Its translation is CASSLGFDANIQYF.

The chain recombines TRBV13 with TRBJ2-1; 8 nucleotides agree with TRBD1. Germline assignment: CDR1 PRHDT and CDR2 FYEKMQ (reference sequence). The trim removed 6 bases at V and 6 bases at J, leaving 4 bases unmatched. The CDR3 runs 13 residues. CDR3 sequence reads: CASRRTGSNEQFF. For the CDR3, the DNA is TGTGCCAGCAGAAGGACAGGGTCCAATGAGCAGTTCTTC.

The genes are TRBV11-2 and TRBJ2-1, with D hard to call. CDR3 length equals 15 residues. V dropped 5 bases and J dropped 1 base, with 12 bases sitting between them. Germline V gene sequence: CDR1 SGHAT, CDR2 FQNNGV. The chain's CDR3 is CASSPSVGSYNEQFF. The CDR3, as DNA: TGTGCCAGCAGCCCGAGCGTTGGGTCCTACAATGAGCAGTTCTTC.

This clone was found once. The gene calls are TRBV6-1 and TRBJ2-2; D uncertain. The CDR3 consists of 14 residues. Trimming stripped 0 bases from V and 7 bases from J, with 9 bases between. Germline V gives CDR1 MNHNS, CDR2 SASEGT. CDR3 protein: CASSEALRSGELFF. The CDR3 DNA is TGTGCCAGCAGTGAAGCGCTTAGAAGCGGGGAGCTGTTTTTT.

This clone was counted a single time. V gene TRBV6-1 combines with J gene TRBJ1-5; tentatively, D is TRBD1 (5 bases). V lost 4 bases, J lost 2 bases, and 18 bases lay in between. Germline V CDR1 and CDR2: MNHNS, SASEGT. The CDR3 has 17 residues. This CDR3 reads CASSAAGLYGGNQPQHF. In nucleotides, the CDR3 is TGTGCCAGCAGTGCCGCGGGGCTCTATGGGGGCAATCAGCCCCAGCATTTT.

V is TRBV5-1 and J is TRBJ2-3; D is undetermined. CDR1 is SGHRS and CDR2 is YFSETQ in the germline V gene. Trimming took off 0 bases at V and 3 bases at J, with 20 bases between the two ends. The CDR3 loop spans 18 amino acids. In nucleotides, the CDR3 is TGCGCCAGCAGCTTGGACCAAATTAGGAGAGAGTATACAGATACGCAGTATTTT. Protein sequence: CASSLDQIRREYTDTQYF.

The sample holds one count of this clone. The CDR3: CASTDIAGVSYNEQFF. In DNA form, the CDR3 reads TGTGCCAGTACTGATATCGCGGGGGTTTCCTACAATGAGCAGTTCTTC. The chain links TRBV19 to TRBJ2-1; TRBD2 matches at 7 bases. Germline V gene sequence: CDR1 LNHDA, CDR2 SQIVND (reference sequence). Germline trimming cut 7 bases from V and 1 base from J; bases unmatched to any gene: 10. This CDR3 region has 16 residues.

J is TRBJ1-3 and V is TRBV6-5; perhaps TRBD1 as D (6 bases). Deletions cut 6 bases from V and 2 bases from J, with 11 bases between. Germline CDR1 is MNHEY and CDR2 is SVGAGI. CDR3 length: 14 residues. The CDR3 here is CASSLQGPGNTIYF. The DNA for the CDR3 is TGTGCCAGCAGCTTACAGGGCCCTGGAAACACCATATATTTT.

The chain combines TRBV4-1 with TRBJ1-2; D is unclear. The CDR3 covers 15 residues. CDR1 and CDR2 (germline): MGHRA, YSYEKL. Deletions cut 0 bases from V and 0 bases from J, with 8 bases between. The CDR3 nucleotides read TGCGCCAGCAGCCAAGATCGGAGCGCTAACTATGGCTACACCTTC. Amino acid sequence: CASSQDRSANYGYTF.

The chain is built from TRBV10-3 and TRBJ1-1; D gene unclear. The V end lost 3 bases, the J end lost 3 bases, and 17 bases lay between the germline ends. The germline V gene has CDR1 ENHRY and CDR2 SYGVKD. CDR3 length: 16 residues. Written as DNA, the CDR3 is TGTGCCATCAGTGACTTTGTACGCCTCGGAGACACTGAAGCTTTCTTT. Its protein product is CAISDFVRLGDTEAFF.

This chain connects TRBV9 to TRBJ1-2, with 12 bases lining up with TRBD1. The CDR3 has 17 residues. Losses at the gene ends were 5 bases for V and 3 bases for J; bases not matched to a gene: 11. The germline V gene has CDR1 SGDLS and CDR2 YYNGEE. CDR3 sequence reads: CASSPGTGGSGDYGYTF. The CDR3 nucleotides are TGTGCCAGCAGTCCCGGGACAGGGGGCAGTGGGGACTATGGCTACACCTTC. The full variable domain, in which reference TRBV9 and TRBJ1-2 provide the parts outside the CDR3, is DSGVTQTPKHLITATGQRVTLRCSPRSGDLSVYWYQQSLDQGLQFLIQYYNGEERAKGNILERFSAQQFPDLHSELNLSSLELGDSALYFCASSPGTGGSGDYGYTFGSGTRLTVV.

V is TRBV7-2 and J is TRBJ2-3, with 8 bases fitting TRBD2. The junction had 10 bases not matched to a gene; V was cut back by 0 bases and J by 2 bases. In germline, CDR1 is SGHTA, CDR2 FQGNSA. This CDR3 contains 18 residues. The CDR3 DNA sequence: TGTGCCAGCAGCTTAGCGCCGACCGCGGGGGGTCACACAGATACGCAGTATTTT. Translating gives CASSLAPTAGGHTDTQYF.

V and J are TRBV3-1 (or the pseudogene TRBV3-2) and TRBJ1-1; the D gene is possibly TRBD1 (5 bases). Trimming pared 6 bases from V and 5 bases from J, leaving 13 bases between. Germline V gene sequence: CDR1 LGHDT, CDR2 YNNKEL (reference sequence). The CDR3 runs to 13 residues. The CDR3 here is CASSRRGDTEAFF. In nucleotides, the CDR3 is TGTGCCAGCAGTCGGCGGGGGGATACTGAAGCTTTCTTT.